What follows is one TCR beta chain and its context. Assay used: immunoSEQ multiplex PCR; TCRdb lists only in-frame clones, some missing. The sample holds around 78,000 clones; roughly nine tenths are singletons and the top ten take more than 5.5%. The sample belongs to a study of radiation and T cells in renal cell carcinoma. Time point of the sample: blood 4 weeks post-SBRT, at nephrectomy. The sample's treatment: 15 Gy SBRT to primary tumor, nephrectomy 4 weeks later. After SBRT, blood was collected at 2 and 4 weeks, plus baseline. Sequenced material: blood, taken from a patient whose treatment included radiotherapy and nephrectomy. This clonotype was obtained from a woman between 70 and 85 years old with renal cell carcinoma.

As DNA, the CDR3 is TGTGCCAGCAGCTTAGTTCCAGGGTCTGGAAACACCATATATTTT. It yields the protein CASSLVPGSGNTIYF. The chain joins TRBV7-9 to TRBJ1-3; D is possibly TRBD1 (5 bases). The V end lost 1 base, the J end lost 1 base, and 8 bases lay between the germline ends. Germline lookup yields CDR1 SEHNR and CDR2 FQNEAQ (reference sequence). CDR3 size: 15 residues.